Listed below are T cell receptor beta chains from one sample, sequenced in a study of T cell responses to AZD1222 COVID-19 vaccine. TCRdb's copy holds only in-frame clones and misses some; the assay was immunoSEQ multiplex PCR. There are 150,000 to 200,000 clones in the sample; 85% to 95% occur only once, and 0.95% to 1.3% lies in the top ten. The starting material was peripheral blood, obtained 28 days after the second dose of the MenACWY control vaccine. The receptors were sampled from an adult who received the MenACWY meningococcal vaccine as a control. Each CDR3 is given without its conserved first and last residue. The order of the fields is V gene, J gene, CDR3 protein.

TRBV12-3/TRBV12-4	TRBJ1-5	ASTGTGNQPQH
TRBV6-5	TRBJ1-4	ASREGGREKLF
TRBV7-9	TRBJ2-1	ASSKWTSGSSYNEQF
TRBV6-6	TRBJ2-7	ASSQRGGSYEQY
TRBV5-1	TRBJ1-1	ASSADTVNTEAF
TRBV28	TRBJ1-1	ASSKTGIHTEAF
TRBV30	TRBJ1-6	AWSIGYNSPLH
TRBV6-5	TRBJ2-7	ASSHGGQYEQY
TRBV2	TRBJ1-2	ASTLRGDAHGYT
TRBV19	TRBJ2-7	ASSPDRRTTYEQY
TRBV7-2	TRBJ1-5	ASSLGSGSPQPQH
TRBV24-1	TRBJ1-1	ATSDPGLAEAF
TRBV3-1/TRBV3-2	TRBJ1-6	ATTGPSYNSPLH
TRBV5-4	TRBJ2-3	ASSAEQGGDTQY
TRBV6-5	TRBJ2-4	ASSSDGLNIQY
TRBV12-3/TRBV12-4	TRBJ1-4	ASSSHREKLF
TRBV18	TRBJ2-2	ASSPSTSGTSGELF
TRBV5-1	TRBJ2-1	ASSGGSSYNEQF
TRBV9	TRBJ2-3	ASSLGEAGVSTDTQY
TRBV3-1/TRBV3-2	TRBJ2-1	ASSQARGTLYNEQF
TRBV28	TRBJ1-4	ASSLATGSREKLF
TRBV7-6	TRBJ2-7	ASSFSRDRGSYEQY
TRBV28	TRBJ1-6	ASRLGRDRSYNSPLH
TRBV3-1/TRBV3-2	TRBJ1-2	ASSQEGTLIYGYT
TRBV11-1	TRBJ1-1	ASKTGVNTEAF
TRBV19	TRBJ1-1	ASSTKGQARNTEAF
TRBV6-2/TRBV6-3	TRBJ2-1	ASSYQSYNEQF
TRBV6-5	TRBJ1-6	ASRPGWGLVPPLH
TRBV9	TRBJ1-2	ASANGYGYT
TRBV15	TRBJ1-4	ATQRDRSEKLF
TRBV7-2	TRBJ1-5	ASSLGNRVSGEPQH
TRBV9	TRBJ1-2	ASSPSTGGKGYT
TRBV4-2	TRBJ1-1	ASSQTSGTGILTEAF
TRBV30	TRBJ1-2	AWNTGLVGGYT
TRBV2	TRBJ1-5	ASTQGGQPQH
TRBV6-5	TRBJ2-7	ASSNPGGAGEQY
TRBV19	TRBJ1-2	ASRRDRGGVYGYT
TRBV5-1	TRBJ1-5	ASSHLPDQPQH
TRBV6-5	TRBJ1-1	ASSYEGGVIEAF
TRBV5-1	TRBJ1-6	ASSFTPQSGNSPLH